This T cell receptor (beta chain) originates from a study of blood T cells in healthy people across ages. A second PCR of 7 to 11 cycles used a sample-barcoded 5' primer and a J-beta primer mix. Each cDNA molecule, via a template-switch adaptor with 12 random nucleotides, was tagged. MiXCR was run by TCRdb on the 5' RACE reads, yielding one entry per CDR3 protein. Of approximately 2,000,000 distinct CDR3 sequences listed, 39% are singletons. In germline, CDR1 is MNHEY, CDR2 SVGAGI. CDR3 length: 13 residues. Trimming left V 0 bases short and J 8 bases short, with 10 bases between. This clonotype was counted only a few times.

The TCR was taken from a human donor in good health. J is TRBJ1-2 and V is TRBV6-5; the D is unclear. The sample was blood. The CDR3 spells CASSYSEGSGYTF. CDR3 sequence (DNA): TGTGCCAGCAGTTACTCGGAGGGTTCCGGCTACACCTTC.